This T cell receptor beta chain was obtained from a study of T cells after yellow fever vaccination (dated by TCRdb to between 2017 and 2020). In terms of the full investigation: The SMART-Seq v4 Ultra Low Input RNA kit was used to prepare libraries from fractions with low cell numbers. Blood was collected at multiple timepoints before and after primary and secondary immunization, and bulk PBMC replicates and cell subsets were isolated. Two healthy male donors made up the cohort, one aged 18 to 30 years and the other aged 30 to 40 years. To follow T-cell clones before and after both primary and booster YFV17D yellow fever vaccination, bulk TCR alpha and beta repertoires underwent longitudinal sequencing. General findings and caveats noted by the study authors: Because only two donors were included in the study, the extent to which the findings can be generalized is limited. Computational filtering was required because FACS-sorted repertoires could contain abundant contaminating clonotypes from the bulk population. Most clones expanded after primary vaccination were re-detected after the booster (just under 97% of CD4 and around 86% of CD8), suggesting broad memory maintenance. A small fraction of clonotypes appeared in both the CD4 and CD8 compartments, likely as a result of convergent recombination. Compared with the primary T-cell response, the secondary T-cell response was faster but weaker, reaching its peak on day 5 rather than on day 15.

The treatment or condition label, as the study defines it: live attenuated yellow fever vaccine strain. At each blood-draw timepoint, two biological replicates of bulk PBMCs were collected. PBMCs were isolated from peripheral blood using a standard Ficoll-Paque protocol. TriZol was used to extract RNA from bulk PBMCs, from CD4 and CD8 fractions, and from dextramer-positive and dextramer-negative fractions. This clonotype was picked up a small number of times. Its cognate antigen has yet to be identified. The sample holds no much larger clone one base away, and base qualities are not on file. TCR cDNA was made using 5'RACE template switching, a step that added a universal primer site and unique molecular identifiers. Priming of cDNA synthesis was performed from both the TCR alpha and TCR beta constant segments. Library amplification used two PCR steps, and the second PCR step added sample barcodes and sequencing adapters. Sequencing of libraries was performed on Illumina HiSeq 2500 (2x100 bp) or NovaSeq (2x150 bp). The paper's data handling went like this. Demultiplexing of reads and collapsing into UMI consensus sequences were performed with MIGEC, and V(D)J alignment was carried out with MiXCR. Vaccine-responding clonotypes were defined with edgeR using replicate PBMC samples, requiring FDR below 0.01 and a log2 fold change above 5 up to day 15. Each bulk clonotype received a CD4 or CD8 identity based on whether the sequenced CD4 or CD8 repertoire contained that clonotype at higher abundance. Through fastp at Q25 and MiXCR, TCRdb rebuilt clones from the public reads, retaining in-frame beta chains. Every CDR3 protein is listed once, alongside the most common genes and DNA of its rows. In this record, the V and J calls reflect TCRdb's handling and not the investigators' own analysis. The sample profile shows 300,000 or so distinct CDR3 sequences; roughly 7% of them were found once. Roughly a sixth of the sample is held by the ten biggest clonotypes.

Relative to germline, V is missing 6 bases and J is missing 7 bases, with 18 bases of the junction outside any gene match. Inclusive of the bounding cysteine and phenylalanine, the CDR3 is 18 residues long. This entry keeps only the CDR3 DNA: 54 bases, framed from base 1. CDR1 and CDR2 were assigned from the germline V gene as MDHEN and SYDVKM. Sequencing used PBMCs, obtained roughly 47 days after the first yellow fever vaccination. This sequence originates from a young man who received the YFV17D yellow fever vaccine. The V and J segments used are TRBV28 and TRBJ1-6, and 7 junction bases match TRBD1. The CDR3 loop reads CASRHHLNRGKENSPLHF. The sequence in DNA is TGTGCCAGCAGGCATCACCTCAACAGGGGAAAGGAGAATTCACCCCTCCACTTT.